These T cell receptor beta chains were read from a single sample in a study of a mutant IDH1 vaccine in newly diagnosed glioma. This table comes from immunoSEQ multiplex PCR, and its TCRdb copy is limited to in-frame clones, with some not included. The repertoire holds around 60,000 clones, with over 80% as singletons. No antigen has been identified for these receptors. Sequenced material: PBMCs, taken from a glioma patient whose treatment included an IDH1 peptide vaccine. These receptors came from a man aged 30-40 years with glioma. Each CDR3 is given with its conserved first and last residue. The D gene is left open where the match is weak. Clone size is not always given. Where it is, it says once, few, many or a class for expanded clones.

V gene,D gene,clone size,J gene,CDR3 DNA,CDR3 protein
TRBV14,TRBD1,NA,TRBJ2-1,TGTGCCAGCAGCCAATGGACAGGGGATACTAAACAGTTCTTC,CASSQWTGDTKQFF
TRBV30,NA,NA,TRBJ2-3,TGTGCCTGGAGTGTCGGCTTCAGCACAGATACGCAGTATTTT,CAWSVGFSTDTQYF
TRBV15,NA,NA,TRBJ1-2,TGTGCCACCAGCAGAGTAGGTTCCCGGGTCTGGGGCTACACCTTC,CATSRVGSRVWGYTF
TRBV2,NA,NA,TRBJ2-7,TGTGCCAGCAGGGGAACTGAGACCTACGAGCAGTACTTC,CASRGTETYEQYF
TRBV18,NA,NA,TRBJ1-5,TGTGCCAGCTCACCTCCGGACCCTACGAGGCAGCCCCAGCATTTT,CASSPPDPTRQPQHF
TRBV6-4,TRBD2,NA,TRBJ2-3,TGTGCCAGCAGTGAATTTTATGATGCGGGGGCAGATACGCAGTATTTT,CASSEFYDAGADTQYF
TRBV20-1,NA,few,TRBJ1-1,TGCAGTGCTTATGGTGGCCCTGAAGCTTTCTTT,CSAYGGPEAFF
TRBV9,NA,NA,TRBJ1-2,TGTGCCAGCAGAAACTGGGACATTCCCTATGGCTACACCTTC,CASRNWDIPYGYTF
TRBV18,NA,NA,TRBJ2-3,TGTGCCAGCTCACCACCGCGGCGGGACCCCCGTGATACGCAGTATTTT,CASSPPRRDPRDTQYF
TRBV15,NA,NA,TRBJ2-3,TGTGCCACCAGCAGACCCGCCCGACAGAGCACAGATACGCAGTATTTT,CATSRPARQSTDTQYF
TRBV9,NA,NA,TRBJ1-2,TGTGCCAGCAGCGGGTCGGGCGGCTATGGCTACACCTTC,CASSGSGGYGYTF
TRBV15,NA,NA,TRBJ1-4,TGTGCCACCAGTATGATGGAAAAACTGTTTTTT,CATSMMEKLFF
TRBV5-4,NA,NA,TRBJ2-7,TGTGCCAGCAGCTTCGGACCGGCGGGGGAGCAGTACTTC,CASSFGPAGEQYF
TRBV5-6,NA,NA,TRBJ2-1,TGTGCCAGCAGCTTGGGGGCAGGCTCCTACAATGAGCAGTTCTTC,CASSLGAGSYNEQFF
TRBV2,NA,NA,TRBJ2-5,TGTGCCAGCAAAAACCTACCCGGGAGACTAGGGGGCGAGACCCAGTACTTC,CASKNLPGRLGGETQYF
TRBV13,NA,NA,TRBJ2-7,TGTGCCAGCAGCTTAGACACCTCCTACGAGCAGTACTTC,CASSLDTSYEQYF
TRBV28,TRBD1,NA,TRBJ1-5,TGTGCCAGCAGAAATACAGGGGCAGTGAGCCAGCCCCAGCATTTT,CASRNTGAVSQPQHF
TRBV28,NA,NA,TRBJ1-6,TGTGCCAGCAGCGGGGCGGGCGTATGGGCCCTCCACTTT,CASSGAGVWALHF
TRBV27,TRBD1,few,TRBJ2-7,TGTGCCAGCAGGGTTGACAGGGGTTCCTCCGAGCAGTACTTC,CASRVDRGSSEQYF
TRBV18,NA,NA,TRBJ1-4,TGTGCCAGCTCGGCAAAGGGGGAAAAACTGTTTTTT,CASSAKGEKLFF
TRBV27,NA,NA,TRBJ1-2,TGTGCCAGCAGTTTCGTGGGTACAGACTATGGCTACACCTTC,CASSFVGTDYGYTF
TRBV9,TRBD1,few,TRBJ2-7,TGTGCCAGCAGCCTCACCCCTGGGCAGGGGGAACAGTACTTC,CASSLTPGQGEQYF
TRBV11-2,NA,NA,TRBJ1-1,TGTGCCAGCAGCCCAGGACCCAAGAACACTGAAGCTTTCTTT,CASSPGPKNTEAFF
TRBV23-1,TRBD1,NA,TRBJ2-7,TGCGCCAGTACGGGACAGTCAAGCTCCTACGAGCAGTACTTC,CASTGQSSSYEQYF
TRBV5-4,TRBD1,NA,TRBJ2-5,TGTGCCAGCAGCTTGAGGCAGGGGGCTGGAGAGACCCAGTACTTC,CASSLRQGAGETQYF
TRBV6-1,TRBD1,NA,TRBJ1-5,TGTGCCAGCAGTAGGGACAGGGACGTGCCCCAGCATTTT,CASSRDRDVPQHF
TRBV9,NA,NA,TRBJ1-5,TGTGCCAGCAGCGTGGAGGGACTTAGCAATCAGCCCCAGCATTTT,CASSVEGLSNQPQHF
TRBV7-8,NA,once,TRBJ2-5,TGTGCCAGCAGCCTCTCGACAGGCAGCCAAGAGACCCAGTACTTC,CASSLSTGSQETQYF
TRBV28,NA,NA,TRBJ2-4,TGTGCCAGCAGTTTAGATGGGCAGGGGGGGTACATTCAGTACTTC,CASSLDGQGGYIQYF
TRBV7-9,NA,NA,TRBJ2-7,TGTGCCAGCAGCAATAGACTAGATAGCTCCTACGAGCAGTACTTC,CASSNRLDSSYEQYF
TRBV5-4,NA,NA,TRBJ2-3,TGTGCCAGCAGCTTTCTAAGAGTCAAAGGCACAGATACGCAGTATTTT,CASSFLRVKGTDTQYF
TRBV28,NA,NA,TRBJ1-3,TGTGCCAGCAGTCTCCCAACAAGCGGCACCATATATTTT,CASSLPTSGTIYF